Listed here are 27 T cell receptor beta chains from one sample, sequenced in a study of memory CD4+ T cells and cytomegalovirus serostatus. The data were produced by immunoSEQ multiplex PCR, yet TCRdb's version contains in-frame clones alone and is incomplete. The repertoire consists of 55,000 or so clones, with approximately 82% occurring once and the leading ten covering 2%. The sort gate was single viable CD3+CD4+CD8-CD45RO+ cells for memory CD4+ T cells. The sample was memory CD4+ T cells from blood. The receptors were gathered from an adult in good health and CMV-seropositive.

This chain joins TRBV5-1 and TRBJ2-1; 8 bases line up with TRBD2. The CDR3 spans 15 residues. CDR1 and CDR2 from the germline V gene are SGHRS and YFSETQ. V lost 4 bases, J lost 5 bases, and 8 bases stayed unmatched. The CDR3 here is CASSTGLGANNEQFF. CDR3 DNA: TGCGCCAGCAGCACGGGACTAGGAGCAAACAATGAGCAGTTCTTC.

The rearrangement uses TRBV15 and TRBJ2-7; TRBD1 matches 8 bases. CDR3 length: 15 residues. Unmatched junction bases numbered 8, after V lost 1 base and J lost 6 bases. The V gene's germline CDR1 is LNHNV and CDR2 YYDKDF (reference sequence). CDR3 nucleotide sequence: TGTGCCACCAGCAGAGGAATGGCAGGGGGCGGCGAGCAGTACTTC. Its translation is CATSRGMAGGGEQYF.

V and J are TRBV6-5 and TRBJ2-7; TRBD1 matches 8 bases. CDR3 size: 14 residues. V lost 6 bases and J lost 4; bases outside the gene matches: 8. Germline V lookup: CDR1 MNHEY, CDR2 SVGAGI. CDR3 DNA: TGTGCCAGCAGGGGGACAGGTGGGGCTTACGAGCAGTACTTC. Encoded protein: CASRGTGGAYEQYF.

The V call is TRBV27, the J call TRBJ1-2; D unresolved. The CDR3 is 17 residues long. The V gene's germline CDR1 is MNHEY and CDR2 SMNVEV (reference sequence). V was pared by 0 bases and J by 3 bases, with 17 bases between. In DNA form, the CDR3 reads TGTGCCAGCAGTTTATCCGTGCGGGGAAAGGTTCACTATGGCTACACCTTC. Protein product: CASSLSVRGKVHYGYTF.

J is TRBJ2-7 and V is TRBV29-1; the D gene is possibly TRBD1 (7 bases). V dropped 7 bases and J dropped 2 bases, with 15 bases sitting between them. The germline CDR1 and CDR2 sequences are SQVTM and ANQGSEA. The CDR3 is 13 residues long. The CDR3, as DNA: TGCAGCGCTGAGGGGGGACAGACCTACGAGCAGTACTTC. Translated: CSAEGGQTYEQYF.

The CDR3 sequence: CATSRGQGGIRGPQHF. In DNA, the CDR3 is TGTGCCACCAGCAGGGGACAGGGTGGGATTCGGGGGCCCCAGCATTTT. The chain combines TRBV15 with TRBJ1-5, with TRBD1 identical over 9 bases. CDR3 size: 16 residues. Germline V CDR1 and CDR2: LNHNV, YYDKDF (reference sequence). The V and J ends lost 3 bases and 9 bases, in that order; junction bases with no gene match: 12.

The genes are TRBV4-3 and TRBJ2-2, with unresolved D. Trimming stripped 2 bases from V and 6 bases from J, with 10 bases between. This CDR3 is 14 amino acids long. Germline CDR1 is LGHNA and CDR2 is YSLEER. The chain's CDR3 is CASSQSQSPGELFF. CDR3 in DNA: TGCGCCAGCAGCCAATCCCAGAGCCCCGGGGAGCTGTTTTTT.

The rearrangement joins TRBV7-8 to TRBJ1-5; perhaps TRBD1 as D (5 bases). The length of the CDR3 is 15 residues. Looked up from germline, CDR1 is SGHVS and CDR2 is FQNEAQ. Trimming removed 5 bases from V and 4 bases from J, with 15 bases in between. The CDR3 nucleotides read TGTGCCAGCAGCCACCGGGACTCAGTAAATCAGCCCCAGCATTTT. It is translated as CASSHRDSVNQPQHF.

This chain uses TRBV28 with TRBJ2-1; D gene unclear. CDR3 size: 16 residues. Trimming took off 2 bases at V and 6 bases at J, with 17 bases between the two ends. The germline V gene encodes CDR1 MDHEN and CDR2 SYDVKM. CDR3 sequence reads: CASSLKTFGRSNEQFF. CDR3 DNA: TGTGCCAGCAGTTTAAAGACCTTCGGCAGATCCAATGAGCAGTTCTTC.

This chain links TRBV6-6 with TRBJ1-4; D gene unclear. The germline V gene encodes CDR1 MNHNY and CDR2 SVGAGI (reference sequence). V shed 10 bases and J shed 8 bases, with 20 bases lying between them. This CDR3 has 14 amino acids. CDR3: CATGVRRADEKLFF. Here the CDR3 DNA reads TGTGCCACCGGCGTGAGGAGGGCAGACGAAAAACTGTTTTTT.

Only a few counts were recorded for this clone. The chain employs TRBV11-2 and TRBJ2-5; tentative D call: TRBD1 (5 bases). With 1 base removed from V and 0 bases from J, the gap between germline ends came to 6 bases. The CDR3 length is 14 residues. In germline, CDR1 is SGHAT, CDR2 FQNNGV. Here the CDR3 DNA reads TGTGCCAGCAGCTTAGTGGACAACCAAGAGACCCAGTACTTC. Translation: CASSLVDNQETQYF. Supplemented by reference TRBV11-2 and TRBJ2-5, the full variable domain reads EAGVAQSPRYKIIEKRQSVAFWCNPISGHATLYWYQQILGQGPKLLIQFQNNGVVDDSQLPKDRFSAERLKGVDSTLKIQPAKLEDSAVYLCASSLVDNQETQYFGPGTRLLVL.

The rearrangement links TRBV7-2 to TRBJ1-2; D possibly corresponds to TRBD1 (5 bases). Germline V CDR1 and CDR2: SGHTA, FQGNSA. The V gene lost 4 bases and the J gene lost 8 bases, with 17 bases spanning the gap. CDR3 length: 14 amino acids. In nucleotides, the CDR3 is TGTGCCAGCAGCTCCAGTTGGGACGGATTAGGCTACACCTTC. Amino acid sequence: CASSSSWDGLGYTF.

The table lists this clone with a count of one. The rearrangement links TRBV7-2 to TRBJ2-7; TRBD2 aligns across 7 bases. The germline V gene encodes CDR1 SGHTA and CDR2 FQGNSA. Trimming cost V 2 bases and J 7 bases; bases outside gene matches: 8. This CDR3 is built from 14 residues. CDR3: CASSLLAAQGEQYF. The CDR3 region has the DNA TGTGCCAGCAGCTTACTAGCGGCCCAAGGGGAGCAGTACTTC.

The V and J genes are TRBV6-5 and TRBJ1-1; D gene unclear. The germline gives CDR1 MNHEY, CDR2 SVGAGI. The CDR3 is made up of 11 amino acids. V gave up 4 bases and J gave up 4 bases, with 4 bases separating them. CDR3 nucleotide sequence: TGTGCCAGCAGTTCCACCACTGAAGCTTTCTTT. As protein: CASSSTTEAFF.

This clone was counted only a few times. This chain uses TRBV4-2 with TRBJ2-1, with D possibly being TRBD1 or TRBD2 (5 bases each). This CDR3 is built from 15 residues. The V end was cut by 4 bases, the J end by 5 bases, with 15 bases between. CDR1 LGHNA and CDR2 YNFKEQ come from the germline V gene. CDR3: CASSPTGTADNEQFF. In DNA form, the CDR3 reads TGTGCCAGCAGCCCGACCGGGACCGCCGACAATGAGCAGTTCTTC.

The rearrangement joins TRBV7-2 to TRBJ2-2, with 10 bases aligning to TRBD2. Germline loops: CDR1 SGHTA, CDR2 FQGNSA. This CDR3 has 16 amino acids. V shed 1 base, J shed 7 bases, and the junction held 6 bases outside the gene matches. As DNA, the CDR3 is TGTGCCAGCAGCTTAGAAAGCGGGAGGGCTCGCGGGGAGCTGTTTTTT. Protein sequence: CASSLESGRARGELFF.

As concerns this clone: The same CDR3 can be traced to other DNA sequences in this sample. This chain links TRBV28 with TRBJ2-3, with D perhaps being TRBD1 or TRBD2 (5 bases each). The V gene's germline CDR1 is MDHEN and CDR2 SYDVKM. The V gene lost 4 bases and the J gene lost 6 bases, with 8 bases spanning the gap. CDR3 length: 12 residues. As DNA, the CDR3 is TGTGCCAGCAGTTCGGGGACCGATACGCAGTATTTT. Translating gives CASSSGTDTQYF. The full variable domain, rest sourced from reference TRBV28 and TRBJ2-3, is DVKVTQSSRYLVKRTGEKVFLECVQDMDHENMFWYRQDPGLGLRLIYFSYDVKMKEKGDIPEGYSVSREKKERFSLILESASTNQTSMYLCASSSGTDTQYFGPGTRLTVL.

This chain uses TRBV4-2 with TRBJ1-4, with TRBD1 matching 8 bases. This CDR3 has 20 residues. CDR1 and CDR2 from the germline V gene are LGHNA and YNFKEQ. The junction had 24 bases not matched to a gene; V was cut back by 4 bases and J by 8 bases. In nucleotides, the CDR3 is TGTGCCAGCAGCCGACCCCGGTGGGCAGGGGGCATGGGCGACGTAGAAAAACTGTTTTTT. As protein: CASSRPRWAGGMGDVEKLFF.

The V call is TRBV19, the J call TRBJ1-5; possible D gene TRBD1, 5 bases. Germline assignment: CDR1 LNHDA and CDR2 SQIVND (reference sequence). The CDR3 is 16 amino acids. Trimming took off 3 bases at V and 1 base at J, with 13 bases between the two ends. The CDR3, as DNA: TGTGCCAGTAGTATGTCGGGGGATTGGAGCAATCAGCCCCAGCATTTT. As protein: CASSMSGDWSNQPQHF.

The chain links TRBV12-5 to TRBJ2-2; 7 bases match TRBD1. V shed 3 bases, J shed 5 bases, and the junction held 9 bases outside the gene matches. Germline V gene data show CDR1 as LGHNT and CDR2 as FRNRAP. The CDR3 is 16 residues long. CDR3 in amino acids: CASGLEGGSGTGELFF. In DNA, the CDR3 is TGTGCTAGTGGTTTAGAAGGGGGCTCGGGGACCGGGGAGCTGTTTTTT.

V is TRBV7-9 and J is TRBJ2-5; 11 nucleotides agree with TRBD2. Germline CDR1 and CDR2: SEHNR and FQNEAQ (reference sequence). The V gene end was trimmed by 2 bases and the J gene end by 4 bases; junction bases not matched to a gene: 0. The CDR3 is 14 amino acids. The CDR3 here is CASSLLAGGETQYF. In nucleotides, the CDR3 is TGTGCCAGCAGCTTACTAGCGGGAGGAGAGACCCAGTACTTC.

The J gene is TRBJ2-5, the V gene TRBV7-2, with TRBD2 matching over 7 bases. CDR1 SGHTA and CDR2 FQGNSA come from the germline V gene. The CDR3 runs 14 residues. J was trimmed by 5 bases and V by 7 bases; bases with no gene match: 10. The CDR3 DNA sequence: TGTGCCAGCACCTTCGGGCGGGAGTTGGAGACCCAGTACTTC. Its protein product is CASTFGRELETQYF.

V usage is TRBV7-2 and J usage is TRBJ2-5; tentatively, D is TRBD1 (6 bases). Per the germline V gene, CDR1 is SGHTA and CDR2 is FQGNSA. V was pared by 5 bases and J by 2 bases, with 15 bases between. There are 15 residues in the CDR3. The CDR3 bases are TGTGCCAGCAGCCCTGCTAGAAGGGGGCAAGAGACCCAGTACTTC. Protein: CASSPARRGQETQYF.

The chain joins TRBV5-1 to TRBJ1-5, with TRBD1 as a possible D gene (5 bases). The CDR3 runs 15 residues. V was trimmed by 0 bases and J by 3 bases, leaving 10 bases between them. Per the germline V gene, CDR1 is SGHRS and CDR2 is YFSETQ. CDR3 protein: CASSLGDHPNQPQHF. The DNA for the CDR3 is TGCGCCAGCAGCTTGGGGGACCACCCCAATCAGCCCCAGCATTTT.

The gene calls are TRBV11-2 and TRBJ2-2; possible D gene TRBD2, 6 bases. V was shortened by 3 bases and J by 7 bases, with 15 bases between the two germline ends. There are 15 residues in the CDR3. Germline V gene data show CDR1 as SGHAT and CDR2 as FQNNGV. CDR3 amino acids: CASSFISRGNGELFF. CDR3 DNA sequence: TGTGCCAGCAGCTTCATATCTCGGGGGAACGGGGAGCTGTTTTTT.

This chain connects TRBV7-9 to TRBJ2-4, with TRBD2 matching 8 bases. The trim removed 1 base at V and 7 bases at J, leaving 9 bases unmatched. CDR3 length: 16 amino acids. CDR1 and CDR2 (germline): SEHNR, FQNEAQ (reference sequence). The CDR3 nucleotides are TGTGCCAGCAGCTTAGGTAGGGCGGGGGGTAAGAACATTCAGTACTTC. It is translated as CASSLGRAGGKNIQYF.

This chain uses TRBV5-1 with TRBJ2-1, with 10 nucleotides matching TRBD2. CDR1 and CDR2 (germline): SGHRS, YFSETQ. The junction had 6 bases not matched to a gene; V was cut back by 5 bases and J by 4 bases. CDR3 size: 15 residues. CDR3 region: CASSWASGGYNEQFF. As DNA, the CDR3 is TGCGCCAGCAGTTGGGCTAGCGGGGGTTACAATGAGCAGTTCTTC.